A selection of T cell receptor beta chains follows, all from one sample in a study of T-cell reconstitution after alpha-beta-depleted transplantation in children. TCRdb used MiXCR to reprocess the PCR reads, holding one entry per CDR3 protein. Here the sample spans around 440,000 distinct CDR3 sequences, around 15% being singletons. The sample here was PBMCs, mostly from graft donor cells, taken 360 days after TCRalphabeta/CD19-depleted stem cell transplant. The receptors shown here come from a boy under two years old who had a stem cell transplant for Wiskott-Aldrich syndrome, so the T cells may come from the graft donor. Each CDR3 is given with its conserved first and last residue. Each record gives: clone size, V gene, D gene, J gene, CDR3 protein, CDR3 DNA. The D gene is left open where the match is weak. Size is stated for part of the rows, as once, few or many counts, or as a class when the clone is expanded.

>NA|TRBV10-3|NA|TRBJ2-5
CAISGEVGFRETQYF
TGTGCCATCAGTGGTGAGGTCGGGTTCAGAGAGACCCAGTACTTC
>many|TRBV5-1|NA|TRBJ2-3
CASSLGGTYTDTQYF
TGCGCCAGCAGCTTGGGGGGGACGTACACAGATACGCAGTATTTT
>few|TRBV6-1|NA|TRBJ2-4
CASSQVRGASKNIQYF
TGTGCCAGCAGCCAGGTCCGGGGAGCTAGCAAAAACATTCAGTACTTC
>few|TRBV11-2|TRBD2|TRBJ2-4
CASSLVYPILAGATPKNIQYF
TGTGCCAGCAGCTTAGTTTACCCGATACTAGCGGGGGCGACCCCGAAAAACATTCAGTACTTC
>NA|TRBV12-3/TRBV12-4|NA|TRBJ1-2
CASSLSPGKGYTF
TGTGCCAGCAGTTTATCTCCCGGGAAAGGCTACACCTTC
>few|TRBV5-4|NA|TRBJ2-3
CASSRNSDTQYF
TGTGCCAGCAGTAGAAACTCAGATACGCAGTATTTT
>many|TRBV21-1|NA|TRBJ1-5
CASRGGNQPQHF
TGTGCCAGCAGGGGTGGCAATCAGCCCCAGCATTTT
>NA|TRBV4-1|NA|TRBJ2-1
CASSQDRGGKGRGEQFF
TGCGCCAGCAGCCAAGATAGGGGGGGTAAGGGCCGGGGTGAGCAGTTCTTC
>few|TRBV20-1|NA|TRBJ1-4
CSARAGGRAHEKLFF
TGCAGTGCTAGAGCTGGGGGGAGGGCCCATGAAAAACTGTTTTTT
>few|TRBV11-3|TRBD1|TRBJ2-4
CASSSPGTGRAKNIQYF
TGTGCCAGCAGCTCGCCGGGGACAGGTCGGGCCAAAAACATTCAGTACTTC
>few|TRBV20-1|NA|TRBJ2-5
CSARDQGGAETQYF
TGCAGTGCTAGAGATCAGGGCGGGGCGGAGACCCAGTACTTC
>NA|TRBV28|NA|TRBJ1-5
CASKEGGIQPQHF
TGTGCCAGCAAGGAGGGGGGGATACAGCCCCAGCATTTT
>NA|TRBV18|TRBD2|TRBJ2-1
CASSANRDYFYNEQFF
TGTGCCAGCTCAGCGAACCGGGACTACTTCTACAATGAGCAGTTCTTC
>few|TRBV28|TRBD1|TRBJ2-7
CAPSGTGFYEQYF
TGTGCACCATCCGGGACAGGGTTCTACGAGCAGTACTTC
>NA|TRBV27|NA|TRBJ2-7
CASSFRAKGEQYF
TGTGCCAGCAGTTTTCGCGCAAAGGGCGAGCAGTACTTC
>many|TRBV11-2|NA|TRBJ2-1
CASSLGGWHNEQFF
TGTGCCAGCAGCTTAGGCGGGTGGCACAATGAGCAGTTCTTC
>NA|TRBV5-6|NA|TRBJ2-1
CASSYRVTLPYNEQFF
TGTGCCAGCAGCTACAGGGTAACCCTCCCGTACAATGAGCAGTTCTTC
>few|TRBV7-9|TRBD2|TRBJ2-5
CASSLRVGSGVQETQYF
TGTGCCAGCAGCCTCCGAGTTGGTAGCGGGGTCCAAGAGACCCAGTACTTC
>NA|TRBV10-3|TRBD2|TRBJ2-2
CAIRGLAKNTGELFF
TGTGCCATCCGGGGACTAGCCAAAAACACCGGGGAGCTGTTTTTT
>NA|TRBV19|NA|TRBJ2-5
CASSSLVQETQYF
TGTGCCAGTAGTTCCCTTGTCCAAGAGACCCAGTACTTC
>few|TRBV2|TRBD1|TRBJ2-4
CASKLGQGKNIQYF
TGTGCCAGCAAATTAGGACAGGGTAAAAACATTCAGTACTTC
>NA|TRBV5-1|TRBD1|TRBJ2-6
CASSPGQGKSGANVLTF
TGCGCCAGCAGCCCGGGACAGGGGAAGTCTGGGGCCAACGTCCTGACTTTC
>many|TRBV20-1|TRBD1|TRBJ2-3
CSALQQGATDTQYF
TGCAGTGCCCTACAGCAGGGGGCGACAGATACGCAGTATTTT
>many|TRBV12-3/TRBV12-4|TRBD1|TRBJ1-5
CASRRPGGRQPQHF
TGTGCCAGCAGGCGTCCAGGGGGCAGGCAGCCCCAGCATTTT
>NA|TRBV27|TRBD1|TRBJ2-1
CATVGQGAIYNEQFF
TGTGCCACGGTGGGGCAGGGGGCTATCTACAATGAGCAGTTCTTC
>NA|TRBV29-1|NA|TRBJ2-3
CSAIRFSPDTQYF
TGCAGCGCAATCCGGTTCTCTCCAGATACGCAGTATTTT
>few|TRBV5-1|NA|TRBJ2-7
CASSSPGTPYEQYF
TGCGCCAGCAGCTCCCCGGGAACTCCTTACGAGCAGTACTTC
>NA|TRBV7-9|TRBD1|TRBJ1-5
CASSLGTGSFNQPQHF
TGTGCCAGCAGCTTAGGGACAGGATCCTTCAATCAGCCCCAGCATTTT
>NA|TRBV7-2|NA|TRBJ2-7
CASSLSGRGLFYEQYF
TGTGCCAGCAGCTTAAGTGGTAGGGGTCTATTCTACGAGCAGTACTTC
>few|TRBV7-2|NA|TRBJ2-2
CASSLAGGRRTGELFF
TGTGCCAGCAGCTTAGCGGGGGGGCGTCGCACCGGGGAGCTGTTTTTT
>NA|TRBV20-1|NA|TRBJ1-6
CSAYENSPLHF
TGCAGTGCTTACGAGAATTCACCCCTCCACTTT
>few|TRBV27|NA|TRBJ2-7
CASSLRFSYEQYF
TGTGCCAGCAGTTTAAGGTTCTCCTACGAGCAGTACTTC
>few|TRBV3-1|TRBD2|TRBJ2-5
CASSQSLAGYLKETQYF
TGTGCCAGCAGCCAATCACTAGCGGGATACCTAAAAGAGACCCAGTACTTC
>few|TRBV10-3|TRBD1|TRBJ2-1
CAISARRGLDEQFF
TGTGCCATCAGTGCTCGAAGGGGGCTGGATGAGCAGTTCTTC
>NA|TRBV5-5|NA|TRBJ2-1
CASSTHNEQFF
TGTGCCAGCAGCACCCACAATGAGCAGTTCTTC
>NA|TRBV4-1|NA|TRBJ2-6
CASSQEGRAGANVLTF
TGCGCCAGCAGCCAAGAGGGAAGGGCTGGGGCCAACGTCCTGACTTTC
>NA|TRBV3-1|NA|TRBJ1-5
CARSQGPRNQPQHF
TGTGCCCGCAGCCAGGGACCAAGAAATCAGCCCCAGCATTTT
>few|TRBV6-5|NA|TRBJ2-1
CASSYSSGLRYNEQFF
TGTGCCAGCAGTTACAGTAGCGGTCTTAGATACAATGAGCAGTTCTTC